These T cell receptor beta chains were read from a single sample in a study of CD8 T cells in Susac syndrome. TCRdb re-called the immunoSEQ multiplex PCR reads through MiXCR, storing one row per CDR3 protein. Of about 150,000 distinct CDR3 sequences listed, 85% to 95% are singletons. The specimen was CD4+ T cells from PBMCs. The receptors shown here come from a human donor with Susac syndrome. The CDR3 runs from the conserved cysteine through the conserved F or W. The order of the fields is clone size, D gene, J gene, CDR3 length, V gene, CDR3 DNA, CDR3 protein. The D gene is left open where the match is weak. Where a row states a size, it is once, few, many or the class of an expanded clone; other rows omit it.

. | . | TRBJ1-5 | 14 | TRBV3-1 | TGTGCCAGCAGCTACGACTTTAGCAATCAGCCCCAGCATTTT | CASSYDFSNQPQHF
. | . | TRBJ2-3 | 17 | TRBV19 | TGTGCCAGTAGTAGACCGACTCTCCTAGGGTCCACAGATACGCAGTATTTT | CASSRPTLLGSTDTQYF
. | TRBD1 | TRBJ1-4 | 11 | TRBV29-1 | TGCAGCGTTCGACTCGACAGGGAACTGTTTTTT | CSVRLDRELFF
. | TRBD1 | TRBJ1-2 | 12 | TRBV2 | TGTGCCAGCAGTGGACAGGGTAGCGGCTACACCTTC | CASSGQGSGYTF
. | . | TRBJ2-3 | 16 | TRBV14 | TGTGCCAGCAGCCAACCGAGGACTGGGGATGGAAGTACGCAGTATTTT | CASSQPRTGDGSTQYF
once | . | TRBJ2-2 | 11 | TRBV7-2 | TGTGCCAGCAGCCAGTACGGGGAGCTGTTTTTT | CASSQYGELFF
. | TRBD1 | TRBJ2-5 | 13 | TRBV29-1 | TGCAGCGTGAACAGGGGGCAAACGGAGACCCAGTACTTC | CSVNRGQTETQYF
. | . | TRBJ2-1 | 15 | TRBV9 | TGTGCCAGCAGCGTGACAGACTTAAGATACAATGAGCAGTTCTTC | CASSVTDLRYNEQFF
. | TRBD2 | TRBJ2-5 | 15 | TRBV29-1 | TGCAGCTTGAGGACTAGCGGGGGGACGGGAGAGACCCAGTACTTC | CSLRTSGGTGETQYF
. | . | TRBJ2-3 | 15 | TRBV5-1 | TGCGCCAGCAGCCGAGGGGGGCCTACCACAGATACGCAGTATTTT | CASSRGGPTTDTQYF
. | . | TRBJ1-1 | 13 | TRBV5-1 | TGCGCCAGCAGCTCGAGCGGGTTCGCTGAAGCTTTCTTT | CASSSSGFAEAFF
. | TRBD2 | TRBJ2-4 | 16 | TRBV11-2 | TGTGCCAGCAGCCCCAAGCGGGGCAAGGGGCAAAACATTCAGTACTTC | CASSPKRGKGQNIQYF
. | TRBD2 | TRBJ2-1 | 18 | TRBV7-2 | TGTGCCAGCAGCTTAGAGTGGGCTAGCGGGCCACCCTACAATGAGCAGTTCTTC | CASSLEWASGPPYNEQFF
. | . | TRBJ2-6 | 16 | TRBV11-2 | TGTGCCAGCAGCTTAGACCCAGGGAGAGGGGCCAACGTCCTGACTTTC | CASSLDPGRGANVLTF
. | . | TRBJ2-1 | 13 | TRBV20-1 | TGCAGTGCTAGGAGGGGGAGGTACAATGAGCAGTTCTTC | CSARRGRYNEQFF
. | . | TRBJ2-7 | 13 | TRBV4-3 | TGCGCCAGCAGCCAATACACATCCTACGAGCAGTACTTC | CASSQYTSYEQYF
. | . | TRBJ1-5 | 14 | TRBV15 | TGTGCCACCAGAATTTCAGGGACACATCAGCCCCAGCATTTT | CATRISGTHQPQHF
. | TRBD1 | TRBJ1-1 | 14 | TRBV6-2/TRBV6-3 | TGTGCCAGCGTCCCGGGACAGACGAACACTGAAGCTTTCTTT | CASVPGQTNTEAFF
. | . | TRBJ2-1 | 16 | TRBV11-1 | TGTGCCAGCAGCACCAGATCGGGACTCCCCTACAATGAGCAGTTCTTC | CASSTRSGLPYNEQFF
. | . | TRBJ2-4 | 17 | TRBV5-1 | TGCGCCAGCAGCGGGGGGACGTCGAATACAGCCAAAAACATTCAGTACTTC | CASSGGTSNTAKNIQYF
. | TRBD1 | TRBJ1-1 | 14 | TRBV6-2/TRBV6-3 | TGTGCCAGCACTAACCCGGGACAGGGTTCACAAGCTTTCTTT | CASTNPGQGSQAFF
. | . | TRBJ2-5 | 12 | TRBV20-1 | TGCAGTGCTCCCGGTAGCCGGGAGACCCAGTACTTC | CSAPGSRETQYF
. | TRBD1 | TRBJ1-6 | 14 | TRBV12-3/TRBV12-4 | TGTGCCAGCAGTCTGACAGGGATGGATTCACCCCTCCACTTT | CASSLTGMDSPLHF
. | . | TRBJ1-2 | 13 | TRBV29-1 | TGCAGCGTTGAAGATGGGGGGGCGTATGGCTACACCTTC | CSVEDGGAYGYTF
. | . | TRBJ2-5 | 14 | TRBV20-1 | TGCAGTGCTTTCCCCCCACTAGGGGAAGAGACCCAGTACTTC | CSAFPPLGEETQYF
once | TRBD2 | TRBJ2-1 | 16 | TRBV27 | TGTGCCAGCAGTTTGAGGTCTAGCGGGAACTACAATGAGCAGTTCTTC | CASSLRSSGNYNEQFF
. | . | TRBJ2-7 | 13 | TRBV27 | TGTGCCAGCAGTTCCGGAGTTACCTACGAGCAGTACTTC | CASSSGVTYEQYF
. | . | TRBJ2-7 | 13 | TRBV6-1 | TGTGCCAGCAGTCTACTAGTGAACTACGAGCAGTACTTC | CASSLLVNYEQYF
. | TRBD1 | TRBJ2-2 | 17 | TRBV5-4 | TGTGCCAGCAGCCCCCCCGGACAGGGGGCGAACACCGGGGAGCTGTTTTTT | CASSPPGQGANTGELFF
. | TRBD1 | TRBJ1-5 | 18 | TRBV4-1 | TGCGCCAGCAGCCAAGACCAAGGTGGGACAGGGAACAATCAGCCCCAGCATTTT | CASSQDQGGTGNNQPQHF
. | TRBD1 | TRBJ1-2 | 18 | TRBV9 | TGTGCCAGCAGCGTAGGAGAAGGGACAGCCCCTCTGAACTATGGCTACACCTTC | CASSVGEGTAPLNYGYTF
. | . | TRBJ2-7 | 15 | TRBV12-3/TRBV12-4 | TGTGCCAGCAGCCGACCCTTAGGAGAGAACTACGAGCAGTACTTC | CASSRPLGENYEQYF
once | . | TRBJ1-1 | 15 | TRBV3-1 | TGTGCCAGCAGCCAAGACAGGGTATGGGGGACTGAAGCTTTCTTT | CASSQDRVWGTEAFF
. | . | TRBJ1-1 | 13 | TRBV7-2 | TGTGCCAGCACCCCAATCAGGGGAACTGAAGCTTTCTTT | CASTPIRGTEAFF
. | . | TRBJ1-1 | 13 | TRBV13 | TGTGCCAGCAGCCCCTGGAGGGACACTGAAGCTTTCTTT | CASSPWRDTEAFF
. | . | TRBJ2-5 | 12 | TRBV15 | TGTGCCACCAGTATCAGCCAAGAGACCCAGTACTTC | CATSISQETQYF
. | TRBD1 | TRBJ2-3 | 16 | TRBV12-3/TRBV12-4 | TGTGCCAGCAGTGCATCACAGGGGGGTCCCGGGGATACGCAGTATTTT | CASSASQGGPGDTQYF
once | . | TRBJ2-3 | 14 | TRBV25-1 | TGTGCCAGCAGCTCCGGGCGGAACACAGATACGCAGTATTTT | CASSSGRNTDTQYF
once | TRBD2 | TRBJ2-5 | 15 | TRBV12-3/TRBV12-4 | TGTGCCAGCAGCATCGGACTAGCGGGGGGGGAGACCCAGTACTTC | CASSIGLAGGETQYF
. | . | TRBJ2-3 | 15 | TRBV18 | TGTGCCAGCTCACCACTCCGCGGTCTCACAGATACGCAGTATTTT | CASSPLRGLTDTQYF
. | . | TRBJ2-7 | 15 | TRBV6-5 | TGTGCCAGCAGTTACAGGAGGGGTGGGGCCTACGAGCAGTACTTC | CASSYRRGGAYEQYF
once | . | TRBJ1-5 | 17 | TRBV21-1 | TGTGCCAGCAGCGCCCAGGGACAGGCCAATAGCAATCAGCCCCAGCATTTT | CASSAQGQANSNQPQHF
. | . | TRBJ1-2 | 14 | TRBV27 | TGTGCCAGCAGTTTTAACCCAGGGGCGAACGGCTACACCTTC | CASSFNPGANGYTF
. | . | TRBJ2-5 | 12 | TRBV14 | TGTGCCAGCAGCCAAGATCTAGAGACCCAGTACTTC | CASSQDLETQYF
. | . | TRBJ2-1 | 13 | TRBV7-2 | TGTGCCAGCAGCTACTACAGGGAAAGGGAGCAGTTCTTC | CASSYYREREQFF
. | TRBD2 | TRBJ2-5 | 15 | TRBV9 | TGTGCCAGCAGCGTCGGTTGGGGGGGCCAAGAGACCCAGTACTTC | CASSVGWGGQETQYF
. | . | TRBJ2-1 | 15 | TRBV29-1 | TGCAGCGCCCCAAGCCGTCTGGGGTCACACAATGAGCAGTTCTTC | CSAPSRLGSHNEQFF
. | . | TRBJ2-1 | 14 | TRBV19 | TGTGCCAGTAGTATCTTCGGGATCCACAATGAGCAGTTCTTC | CASSIFGIHNEQFF
once | TRBD2 | TRBJ2-2 | 15 | TRBV12-3/TRBV12-4 | TGTGCCAGCAGTCCCGGGACTAGCGGCGCCGGGGAGCTGTTTTTT | CASSPGTSGAGELFF
. | TRBD1 | TRBJ1-5 | 16 | TRBV3-1 | TGTGCCAGCAGCCTTACCGGGACAGGGGCCAATCAGCCCCAGCATTTT | CASSLTGTGANQPQHF
. | . | TRBJ2-7 | 12 | TRBV10-2 | TGCGCCAGCAGCATTCGTGACTACGAGCAGTACTTC | CASSIRDYEQYF